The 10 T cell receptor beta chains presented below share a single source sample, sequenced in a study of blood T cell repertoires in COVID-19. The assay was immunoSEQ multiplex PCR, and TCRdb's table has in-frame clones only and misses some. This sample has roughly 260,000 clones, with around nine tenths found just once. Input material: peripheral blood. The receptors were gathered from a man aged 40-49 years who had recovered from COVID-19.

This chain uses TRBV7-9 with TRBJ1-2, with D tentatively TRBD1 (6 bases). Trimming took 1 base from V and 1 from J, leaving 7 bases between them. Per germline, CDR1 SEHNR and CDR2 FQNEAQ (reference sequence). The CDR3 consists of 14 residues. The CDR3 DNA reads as TGTGCCAGCAGCTTAGTAGGGGGTAACTATGGCTACACCTTC. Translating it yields CASSLVGGNYGYTF.

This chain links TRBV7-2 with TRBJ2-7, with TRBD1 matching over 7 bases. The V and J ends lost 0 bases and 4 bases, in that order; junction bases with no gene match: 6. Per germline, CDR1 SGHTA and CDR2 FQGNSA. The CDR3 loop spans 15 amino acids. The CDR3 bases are TGTGCCAGCAGCTTAGCTAGACAGGGTCCTTACGAGCAGTACTTC. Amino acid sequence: CASSLARQGPYEQYF.

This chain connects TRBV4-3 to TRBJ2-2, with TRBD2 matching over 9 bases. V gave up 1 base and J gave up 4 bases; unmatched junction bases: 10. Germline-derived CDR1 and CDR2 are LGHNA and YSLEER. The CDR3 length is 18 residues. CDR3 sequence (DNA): TGCGCCAGCAGCCAAGGAGTAGCGGGGGTGCGTCCCACCGGGGAGCTGTTTTTT. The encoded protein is CASSQGVAGVRPTGELFF.

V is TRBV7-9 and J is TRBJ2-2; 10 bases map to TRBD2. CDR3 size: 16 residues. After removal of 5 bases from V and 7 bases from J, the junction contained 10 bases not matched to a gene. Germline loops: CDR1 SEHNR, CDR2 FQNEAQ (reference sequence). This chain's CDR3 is CASSHALAGTDGELFF. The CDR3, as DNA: TGTGCCAGCAGCCACGCACTAGCGGGGACGGACGGGGAGCTGTTTTTT.

CDR3 DNA: TGTGCCACCAGTCCGTACGGGAGGGTATCCAATGAGCAGTTCTTC. Translation gives CATSPYGRVSNEQFF. The rearrangement joins TRBV9 to TRBJ2-1, with 8 bases aligning to TRBD2. Trimming at V came to 9 bases and at J to 6 bases, leaving 14 bases not matched to a gene. Germline V gene lookup returns CDR1 SGDLS and CDR2 YYNGEE. The CDR3 covers 15 residues.

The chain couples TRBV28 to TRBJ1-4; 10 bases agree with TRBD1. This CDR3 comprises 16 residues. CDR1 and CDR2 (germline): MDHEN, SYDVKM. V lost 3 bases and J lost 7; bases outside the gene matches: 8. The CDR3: CASSFLGGQGGEKLFF. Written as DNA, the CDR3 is TGTGCCAGCAGTTTCTTAGGAGGACAGGGGGGTGAAAAACTGTTTTTT. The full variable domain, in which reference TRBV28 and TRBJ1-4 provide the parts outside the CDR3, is DVKVTQSSRYLVKRTGEKVFLECVQDMDHENMFWYRQDPGLGLRLIYFSYDVKMKEKGDIPEGYSVSREKKERFSLILESASTNQTSMYLCASSFLGGQGGEKLFFGSGTQLSVL.

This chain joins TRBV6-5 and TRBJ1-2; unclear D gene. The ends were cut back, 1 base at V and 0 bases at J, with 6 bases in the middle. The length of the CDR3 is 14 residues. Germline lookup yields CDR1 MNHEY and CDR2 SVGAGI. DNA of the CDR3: TGTGCCAGCAGTTACTACAGAGCTAACTATGGCTACACCTTC. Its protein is CASSYYRANYGYTF.

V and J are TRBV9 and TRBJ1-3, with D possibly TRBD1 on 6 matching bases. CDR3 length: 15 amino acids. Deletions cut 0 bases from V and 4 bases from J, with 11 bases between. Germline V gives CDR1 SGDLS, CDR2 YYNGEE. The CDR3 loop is CASSVGATGGNTIYF. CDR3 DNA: TGTGCCAGCAGCGTAGGGGCGACAGGCGGAAACACCATATATTTT.

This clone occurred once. CDR3 sequence: CASMGTGRSEQYF. In DNA form, the CDR3 reads TGTGCCAGCATGGGGACAGGGCGATCCGAGCAGTACTTC. The chain couples TRBV7-9 to TRBJ2-7; 9 bases map to TRBD1. V gave up 7 bases and J gave up 6 bases; unmatched junction bases: 7. Germline assignment: CDR1 SEHNR and CDR2 FQNEAQ (reference sequence). This CDR3 is 13 amino acids long. Complete variable domain (other parts from reference TRBV7-9 and TRBJ2-7): DTGVSQNPRHKITKRGQNVTFRCDPISEHNRLYWYRQTLGQGPEFLTYFQNEAQLEKSRLLSDRFSAERPKGSFSTLEIQRTEQGDSAMYLCASMGTGRSEQYFGPGTRLTVT.

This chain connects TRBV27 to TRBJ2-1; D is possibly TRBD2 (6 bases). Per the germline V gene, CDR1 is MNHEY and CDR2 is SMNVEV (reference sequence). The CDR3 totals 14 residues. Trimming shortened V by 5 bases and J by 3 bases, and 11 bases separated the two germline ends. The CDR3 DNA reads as TGTGCCAGCAGTACTAGCAGAGTCTACAATGAGCAGTTCTTC. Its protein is CASSTSRVYNEQFF.